A single sample is the source of the 27 T cell receptor beta chains below, sequenced in a study of cytomegalovirus exposure and HLA in healthy donors. The PCR had 60 Vbeta and 13 Jbeta primers. Assay used: immunoSEQ multiplex PCR; TCRdb lists only in-frame clones, some missing. The table has fewer than 110,000 clones, around three quarters seen once. The sample was PBMCs. The receptors derive from a man younger than 40 in good health and CMV-seronegative.

The DNA for the CDR3 is TGTGCCAGCAGGGCCGGGACTAGCGGGAGGGCCAGAGAGACCCAGTACTTC. This gives the protein CASRAGTSGRARETQYF. The chain combines TRBV27 with TRBJ2-5, with TRBD2 identical over 16 bases. Per germline, CDR1 MNHEY and CDR2 SMNVEV (reference sequence). The CDR3 totals 17 residues. The ends lost 6 bases at V and 4 bases at J; junction bases unmatched: 8.

The V call is TRBV30, the J call TRBJ1-4; maybe TRBD1 (5 bases). This CDR3 is built from 13 residues. The V gene lost 0 bases and the J gene lost 6 bases, with 8 bases spanning the gap. Per germline, CDR1 GTSNPN and CDR2 SVGIG (reference sequence). This chain's CDR3 is CAWSVQEYEKLFF. The CDR3, as DNA: TGTGCCTGGAGTGTACAGGAGTATGAAAAACTGTTTTTT. The full variable domain, completed using reference TRBV30 and TRBJ1-4, is SQTIHQWPATLVQPVGSPLSLECTVEGTSNPNLYWYRQAAGRGLQLLFYSVGIGQISSEVPQNLSASRPQDRQFILSSKKLLLSDSGFYLCAWSVQEYEKLFFGSGTQLSVL.

This chain links TRBV2 with TRBJ2-5; 12 bases line up with TRBD2. The CDR3 has 17 residues. V shed 4 bases, J shed 4 bases, and the junction held 10 bases outside the gene matches. CDR1 and CDR2 from the germline V gene are SNHLY and FYNNEI. The CDR3 protein is CASSGPSGGGTRETQYF. CDR3 DNA: TGTGCCAGCAGTGGTCCTAGCGGGGGGGGGACGCGAGAGACCCAGTACTTC.

CDR3 coding DNA: TGCGCCAGTCTTCTGACAGGCAATGAGCAGTTCTTC. It translates to CASLLTGNEQFF. This sequence joins TRBV5-1 and TRBJ2-1; D perhaps matches TRBD1 (6 bases). V shed 8 bases and J shed 6 bases, with 12 bases lying between them. CDR3 length: 12 amino acids. Germline lookup yields CDR1 SGHRS and CDR2 YFSETQ.

This chain joins TRBV7-8 and TRBJ1-1; D is undetermined. Trimming removed 5 bases from V and 3 bases from J, with 13 bases in between. The CDR3 is 14 amino acids. CDR1 and CDR2 (germline): SGHVS, FQNEAQ. This chain's CDR3 is CASSAGGKYTEAFF. The CDR3 bases are TGTGCCAGCAGCGCTGGAGGCAAATACACTGAAGCTTTCTTT.

This rearrangement joins TRBV9 to TRBJ2-1; TRBD2 matches 11 bases. The CDR3 spans 16 residues. J gave up 4 bases and V 0 bases, and 3 bases lay outside the gene matches. Germline V gene data show CDR1 as SGDLS and CDR2 as YYNGEE. CDR3 in DNA: TGTGCCAGCAGCGTAGTAGGGACTAGCGGTTACAATGAGCAGTTCTTC. As protein: CASSVVGTSGYNEQFF.

This clone showed up just a few times. The rearrangement joins TRBV28 to TRBJ2-5; 8 bases align to TRBD2. V trimming: 5 bases; J trimming: 0 bases; junction bases outside the gene matches: 17. Germline-derived CDR1 and CDR2 are MDHEN and SYDVKM. There are 19 residues in the CDR3. The CDR3 reads CASSPTGRGTPYYQETQYF. Written as DNA, the CDR3 is TGTGCCAGCAGTCCGACCGGGAGGGGCACCCCCTACTACCAAGAGACCCAGTACTTC.

This clone has a handful of counts. J is TRBJ2-3 and V is TRBV5-1; 11 nucleotides align to TRBD2. Germline CDR1 SGHRS, CDR2 YFSETQ. The CDR3 is 17 amino acids. V trimming: 5 bases; J trimming: 5 bases; junction bases outside the gene matches: 13. Here the CDR3 DNA reads TGCGCCAGCAGACTTGGGCTAGCGGGGGGCTTTGGAGATACGCAGTATTTT. Residues: CASRLGLAGGFGDTQYF.

This clone was counted a few times. The chain links TRBV25-1 to TRBJ1-4; 9 nucleotides match TRBD1. CDR1 MGHDK and CDR2 SYGVNS come from the germline V gene. V lost 7 bases, J lost 5 bases, and 11 bases stayed unmatched. This CDR3 has 16 amino acids. CDR3 in amino acids: CASISGTGYPNEKLFF. CDR3 coding DNA: TGTGCCAGCATTTCCGGGACAGGGTACCCAAATGAAAAACTGTTTTTT.

The chain recombines TRBV27 with TRBJ1-2; D is perhaps TRBD1 (6 bases). Per germline, CDR1 MNHEY and CDR2 SMNVEV (reference sequence). V was cut by 5 bases and J by 6 bases, with 13 bases left in between. This CDR3 comprises 13 residues. CDR3 loop: CASSQQGLDGYTF. The CDR3 nucleotides read TGTGCCAGCAGTCAACAGGGTTTAGATGGCTACACCTTC.

The chain uses TRBV28 and TRBJ2-2; 9 nucleotides line up with TRBD2. Germline CDR1 reads MDHEN; CDR2 reads SYDVKM. The CDR3 runs 15 residues. V lost 4 bases and J lost 8; bases outside the gene matches: 8. In DNA form, the CDR3 reads TGTGCCAGCAGTTCTGCGCGGGAGGGCCAAGGGGAGCTGTTTTTT. Its protein product is CASSSAREGQGELFF.

The chain uses TRBV7-9 and TRBJ2-1, with unresolved D. The germline V gene has CDR1 SEHNR and CDR2 FQNEAQ (reference sequence). The CDR3 length is 13 residues. V shed 2 bases and J shed 7 bases, with 9 bases lying between them. CDR3 region: CASSLLEVNEQFF. CDR3 nucleotides: TGTGCCAGCAGCTTACTAGAAGTAAATGAGCAGTTCTTC.

The chain uses TRBV6-1 and TRBJ2-2, with D maybe TRBD1 (6 bases). V lost 4 bases, J lost 3 bases, and 9 bases lay in between. The CDR3 spans 14 residues. Per the germline V gene, CDR1 is MNHNS and CDR2 is SASEGT. For the CDR3, the DNA is TGTGCCAGCAGTGGACAGGTAGACACCGGGGAGCTGTTTTTT. Encoded protein: CASSGQVDTGELFF.

This clone was counted only a few times. The V and J genes are TRBV7-3 and TRBJ2-7, with D possibly matching TRBD2 (6 bases). Germline lookup yields CDR1 SGHTA and CDR2 FQGTGA. Trimming removed 6 bases at V and 0 bases at J, with 9 bases between. The CDR3 length is 13 residues. CDR3 in amino acids: CASSLDYSYEQYF. CDR3 DNA: TGTGCCAGCAGTTTGGACTACTCCTACGAGCAGTACTTC.

The chain links TRBV7-2 to TRBJ1-1; the D is unclear. V shed 3 bases and J shed 0 bases, with 8 bases lying between them. Germline V gene lookup returns CDR1 SGHTA and CDR2 FQGNSA. This CDR3 comprises 14 residues. The CDR3, as DNA: TGTGCCAGCAGCTTTGGCAGGATGAACACTGAAGCTTTCTTT. This gives the protein CASSFGRMNTEAFF.

The chain combines TRBV29-1 with TRBJ2-1; D possibly corresponds to TRBD1 (7 bases). Germline V lookup: CDR1 SQVTM, CDR2 ANQGSEA. Trimming stripped 4 bases from V and 9 bases from J, with 16 bases between. This CDR3 is built from 13 residues. The CDR3 is CSVVEGALTEQFF. For the CDR3, the DNA is TGCAGCGTTGTGGAGGGGGCTTTAACTGAGCAGTTCTTC.

The chain joins TRBV5-1 to TRBJ1-2; D is possibly TRBD1 (5 bases). With 0 bases removed from V and 4 bases from J, the gap between germline ends came to 10 bases. Germline V CDR1 and CDR2: SGHRS, YFSETQ. The CDR3 covers 14 residues. The CDR3 reads CASSLEEGTYGYTF. CDR3 sequence (DNA): TGCGCCAGCAGCTTGGAGGAGGGGACCTATGGCTACACCTTC.

The sample holds a few counts of this clone. This sequence joins TRBV5-1 and TRBJ2-5, with 10 bases fitting TRBD1. V lost 0 bases to trimming and J lost 4 bases; unmatched junction nucleotides: 3. Germline assignment: CDR1 SGHRS and CDR2 YFSETQ. This CDR3 spans 15 amino acids. The CDR3 DNA follows: TGCGCCAGCAGCTTGGGACAGGGGGCTGGAGAGACCCAGTACTTC. Protein sequence: CASSLGQGAGETQYF.

This rearrangement joins TRBV7-6 to TRBJ1-3, with 10 bases fitting TRBD1. The V gene's germline CDR1 is SGHVS and CDR2 FNYEAQ. This CDR3 is 16 amino acids long. Losses at the gene ends were 5 bases for V and 2 bases for J; bases not matched to a gene: 6. The CDR3, as DNA: TGTGCCAGCAGCGCCCCCGGGACAGGGGCTGGAAACACCATATATTTT. Translation: CASSAPGTGAGNTIYF.

The V call is TRBV19, the J call TRBJ1-4, with TRBD1 identical over 8 bases. CDR3 length: 14 residues. With 7 bases clipped from V and 5 bases from J, the junction kept 6 bases outside the gene matches. Germline V CDR1 and CDR2: LNHDA, SQIVND (reference sequence). CDR3 protein: CASTWTGINEKLFF. The CDR3 DNA reads TGTGCCAGTACTTGGACAGGGATAAATGAAAAACTGTTTTTT.

V and J are TRBV28 and TRBJ1-5; D gene ambiguous. In germline, CDR1 is MDHEN, CDR2 SYDVKM. V dropped 2 bases and J dropped 3 bases, with 5 bases sitting between them. This CDR3 is 13 amino acids long. The CDR3 nucleotides are TGTGCCAGCAGTTTAGAGTACAATCAGCCCCAGCATTTT. It yields the protein CASSLEYNQPQHF.

The V gene is TRBV9, the J gene TRBJ2-3; maybe TRBD2 (5 bases). The V gene's germline CDR1 is SGDLS and CDR2 YYNGEE. This CDR3 contains 15 residues. The V gene lost 3 bases and the J gene lost 0 bases, with 11 bases spanning the gap. CDR3 nucleotide sequence: TGTGCCAGCAGCGGAAGTGGACTCAGCACAGATACGCAGTATTTT. Protein product: CASSGSGLSTDTQYF.

This chain connects TRBV23-1 to TRBJ2-3; 11 nucleotides align to TRBD2. TRBV23-1 is reported as an ORF; its role is uncertain. The length of the CDR3 is 18 residues. V shed 0 bases and J 4 bases; nucleotides not matched to a gene: 9. The CDR3 bases are TGCGCCAGCAGTCAATCGAGACGGCTACTAGCGGGGGCAGATACGCAGTATTTT. This codes for CASSQSRRLLAGADTQYF.

The chain joins TRBV5-1 to TRBJ1-1, with unresolved D. CDR1 is SGHRS, CDR2 YFSETQ, per germline. This CDR3 has 15 amino acids. V was shortened by 0 bases and J by 2 bases, with 11 bases between the two germline ends. The CDR3 region has the DNA TGCGCCAGCAGCTTGGTGAGGGAAGTTAACACTGAAGCTTTCTTT. This encodes CASSLVREVNTEAFF.

This clone has just a few counts. The CDR3, as DNA: TGTGCCAGCAGTGAGTCTACTAGCGCGGGGATCAATGAGCAGTTCTTC. This encodes CASSESTSAGINEQFF. This chain links TRBV6-1 with TRBJ2-1; 7 bases are a match to TRBD2. This CDR3 spans 16 amino acids. Unmatched junction bases numbered 11, after V lost 3 bases and J lost 6 bases. CDR1 is MNHNS and CDR2 is SASEGT in the germline V gene.

The chain links TRBV9 to TRBJ1-4; a weak D match, TRBD1 (5 bases). V lost 4 bases and J lost 3, with 16 bases in between. The CDR3 covers 16 residues. CDR1 and CDR2 (germline): SGDLS, YYNGEE. CDR3 DNA sequence: TGTGCCAGCAGCACCAACCCAGGGCGCGCTAATGAAAAACTGTTTTTT. It encodes CASSTNPGRANEKLFF.

This clone was seen once. The chain links TRBV11-2 to TRBJ1-2; TRBD1 might be the D (5 bases). CDR1 and CDR2 from the germline V gene are SGHAT and FQNNGV. The V end lost 0 bases, the J end lost 2 bases, and 13 bases lay between the germline ends. This CDR3 is built from 16 residues. The CDR3 sequence is CASSLDRDYGNYGYTF. CDR3 coding DNA: TGTGCCAGCAGCTTAGACCGGGACTACGGGAACTATGGCTACACCTTC. The entire variable domain, with the rest obtained from reference TRBV11-2 and TRBJ1-2, is as follows: EAGVAQSPRYKIIEKRQSVAFWCNPISGHATLYWYQQILGQGPKLLIQFQNNGVVDDSQLPKDRFSAERLKGVDSTLKIQPAKLEDSAVYLCASSLDRDYGNYGYTFGSGTRLTVV.